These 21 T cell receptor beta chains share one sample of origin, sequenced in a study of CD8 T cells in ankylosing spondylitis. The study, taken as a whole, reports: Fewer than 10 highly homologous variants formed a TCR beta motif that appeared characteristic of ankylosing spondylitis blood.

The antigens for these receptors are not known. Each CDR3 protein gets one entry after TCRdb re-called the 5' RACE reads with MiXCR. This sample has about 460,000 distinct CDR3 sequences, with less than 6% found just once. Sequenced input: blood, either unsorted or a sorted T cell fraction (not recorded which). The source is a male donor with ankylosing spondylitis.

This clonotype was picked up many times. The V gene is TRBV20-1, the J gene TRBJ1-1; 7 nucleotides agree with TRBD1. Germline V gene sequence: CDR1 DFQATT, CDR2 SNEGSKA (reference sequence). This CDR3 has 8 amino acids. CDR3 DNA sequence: TGCAGACAGGGGAGCCCTTTCTTT. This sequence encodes CRQGSPFF.

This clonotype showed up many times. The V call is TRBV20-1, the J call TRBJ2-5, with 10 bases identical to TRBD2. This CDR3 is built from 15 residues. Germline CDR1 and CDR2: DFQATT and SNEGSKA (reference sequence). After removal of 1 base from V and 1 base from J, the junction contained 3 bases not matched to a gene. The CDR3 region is CSARGLAGAQETQYF. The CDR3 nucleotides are TGCAGTGCTAGAGGTCTAGCGGGAGCCCAAGAGACCCAGTACTTC.

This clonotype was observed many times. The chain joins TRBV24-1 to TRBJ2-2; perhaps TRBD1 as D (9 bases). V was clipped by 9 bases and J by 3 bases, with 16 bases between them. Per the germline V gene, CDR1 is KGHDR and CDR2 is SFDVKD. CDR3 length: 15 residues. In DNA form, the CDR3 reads TGTGCCACCCGGGAGGGACAGGGTTACACCGGGGAGCTGTTTTTT. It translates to CATREGQGYTGELFF.

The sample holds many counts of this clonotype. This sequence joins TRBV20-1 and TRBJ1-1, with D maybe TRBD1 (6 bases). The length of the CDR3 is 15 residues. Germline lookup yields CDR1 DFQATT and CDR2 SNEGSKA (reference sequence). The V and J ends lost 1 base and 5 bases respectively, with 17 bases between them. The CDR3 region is CSARVLGGAETEAFF. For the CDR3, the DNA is TGCAGTGCTAGAGTTTTGGGGGGCGCTGAGACTGAAGCTTTCTTT.

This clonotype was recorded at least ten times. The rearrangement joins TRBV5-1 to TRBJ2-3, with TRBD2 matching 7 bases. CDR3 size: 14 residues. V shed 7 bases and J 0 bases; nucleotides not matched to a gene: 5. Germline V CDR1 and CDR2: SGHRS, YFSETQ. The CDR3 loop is CASDGGGSTDTQYF. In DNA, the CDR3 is TGCGCCAGCGATGGCGGGGGTAGCACAGATACGCAGTATTTT.

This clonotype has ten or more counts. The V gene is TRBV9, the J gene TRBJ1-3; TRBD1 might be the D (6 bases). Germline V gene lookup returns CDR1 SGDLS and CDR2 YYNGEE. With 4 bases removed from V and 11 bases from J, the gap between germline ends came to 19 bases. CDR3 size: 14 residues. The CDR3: CASSPLVEGVAIYF. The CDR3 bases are TGTGCCAGCAGCCCCTTGGTTGAGGGGGTCGCCATATATTTT.

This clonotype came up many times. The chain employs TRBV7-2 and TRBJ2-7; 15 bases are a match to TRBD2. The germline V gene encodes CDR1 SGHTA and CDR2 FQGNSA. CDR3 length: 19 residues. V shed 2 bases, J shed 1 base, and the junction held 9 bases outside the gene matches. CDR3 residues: CASSLRRTSGREISYEQYF. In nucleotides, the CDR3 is TGTGCCAGCAGCTTACGCAGGACTAGCGGGAGGGAGATTTCCTACGAGCAGTACTTC.

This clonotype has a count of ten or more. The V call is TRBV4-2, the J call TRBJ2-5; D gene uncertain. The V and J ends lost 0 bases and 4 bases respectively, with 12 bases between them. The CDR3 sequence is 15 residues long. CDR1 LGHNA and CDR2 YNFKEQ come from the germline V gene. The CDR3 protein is CASSQDLMAGETQYF. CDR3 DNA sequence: TGTGCCAGCAGCCAAGATTTAATGGCAGGAGAGACCCAGTACTTC.

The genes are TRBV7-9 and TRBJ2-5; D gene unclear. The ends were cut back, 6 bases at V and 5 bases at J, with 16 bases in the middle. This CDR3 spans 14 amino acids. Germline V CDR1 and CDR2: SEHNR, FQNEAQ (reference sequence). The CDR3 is CASRLLSNRETQYF. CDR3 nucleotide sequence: TGTGCCAGCAGGTTACTATCTAATCGGGAGACCCAGTACTTC.

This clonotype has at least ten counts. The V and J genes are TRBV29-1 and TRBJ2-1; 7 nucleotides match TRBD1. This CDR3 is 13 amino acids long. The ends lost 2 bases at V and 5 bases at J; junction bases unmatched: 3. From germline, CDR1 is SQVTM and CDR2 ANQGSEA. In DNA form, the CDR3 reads TGCAGCGTTGAAAAGGGGGCAGACAATGAGCAGTTCTTC. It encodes CSVEKGADNEQFF.

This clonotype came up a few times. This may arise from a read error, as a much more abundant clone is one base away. The CDR3 region has the DNA TGCAGTGCTAGAGATTGGGTGTACGTTGCGGTCTTC. Translated, it gives CSARDWVYVAVF. The chain employs TRBV20-1 and TRBJ2-1; the D is unclear. Germline CDR1 DFQATT, CDR2 SNEGSKA (reference sequence). The CDR3 is 12 residues long.

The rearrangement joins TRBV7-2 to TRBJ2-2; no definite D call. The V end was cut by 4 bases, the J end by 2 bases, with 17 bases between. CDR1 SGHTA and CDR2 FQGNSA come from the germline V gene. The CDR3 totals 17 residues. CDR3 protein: CASSSPPGTTNTGELFF. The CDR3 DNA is TGTGCCAGCAGCTCCCCCCCCGGCACCACAAACACCGGGGAGCTGTTTTTT.

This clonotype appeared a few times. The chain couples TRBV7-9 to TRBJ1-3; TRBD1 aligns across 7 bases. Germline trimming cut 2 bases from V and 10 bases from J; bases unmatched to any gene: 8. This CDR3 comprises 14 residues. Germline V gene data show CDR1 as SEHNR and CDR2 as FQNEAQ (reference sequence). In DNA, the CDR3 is TGTGCCAGCAGCTTACCCGAAGGGGGACAGACCATATATTTT. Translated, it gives CASSLPEGGQTIYF.

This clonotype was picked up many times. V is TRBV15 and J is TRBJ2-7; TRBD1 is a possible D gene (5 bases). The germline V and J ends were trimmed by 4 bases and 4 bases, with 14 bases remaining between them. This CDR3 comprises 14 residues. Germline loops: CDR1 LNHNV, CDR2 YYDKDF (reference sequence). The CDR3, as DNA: TGTGCCACCAGCAACGGACAACAGGCTTACGAGCAGTACTTC. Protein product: CATSNGQQAYEQYF.

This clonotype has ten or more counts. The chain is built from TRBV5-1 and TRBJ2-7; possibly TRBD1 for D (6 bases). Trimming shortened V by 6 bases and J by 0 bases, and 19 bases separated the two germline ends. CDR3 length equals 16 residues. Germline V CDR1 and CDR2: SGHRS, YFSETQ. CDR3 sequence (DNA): TGCGCCAGCAAATTCAGGTCAGGACAGAGCTCCTACGAGCAGTACTTC. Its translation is CASKFRSGQSSYEQYF.

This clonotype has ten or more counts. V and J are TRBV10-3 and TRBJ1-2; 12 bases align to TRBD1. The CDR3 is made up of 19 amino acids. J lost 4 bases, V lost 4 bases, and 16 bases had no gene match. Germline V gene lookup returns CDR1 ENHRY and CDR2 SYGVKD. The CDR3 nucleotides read TGTGCCATCAGTGCCCTGTCCGGGACAGGGGGCTCAAACCTCTATGGCTACACCTTC. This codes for CAISALSGTGGSNLYGYTF.

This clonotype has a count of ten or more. The CDR3 is CASSQGIIQYF. The CDR3 region has the DNA TGTGCCAGCAGCCAAGGAATCATTCAGTATTTT. The V gene is TRBV3-1, the J gene TRBJ2-3; D not certain. This CDR3 is built from 11 residues. CDR1 and CDR2 (germline): LGHDT, YNNKEL (reference sequence). Trimming stripped 1 base from V and 12 bases from J, with 8 bases between.

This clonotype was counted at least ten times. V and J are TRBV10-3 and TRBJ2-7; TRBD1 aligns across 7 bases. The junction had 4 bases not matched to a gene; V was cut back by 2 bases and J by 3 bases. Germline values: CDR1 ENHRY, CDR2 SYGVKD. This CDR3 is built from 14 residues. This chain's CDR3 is CAISEPGTDYEQYF. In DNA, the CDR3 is TGTGCCATCAGTGAGCCCGGGACAGACTACGAGCAGTACTTC.

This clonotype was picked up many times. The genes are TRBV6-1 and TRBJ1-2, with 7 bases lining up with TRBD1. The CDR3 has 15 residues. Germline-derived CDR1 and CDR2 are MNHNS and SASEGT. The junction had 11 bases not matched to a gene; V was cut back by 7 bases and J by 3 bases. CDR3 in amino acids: CASTPMAGGDYGYTF. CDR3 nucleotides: TGTGCCAGCACCCCAATGGCAGGGGGAGACTATGGCTACACCTTC.

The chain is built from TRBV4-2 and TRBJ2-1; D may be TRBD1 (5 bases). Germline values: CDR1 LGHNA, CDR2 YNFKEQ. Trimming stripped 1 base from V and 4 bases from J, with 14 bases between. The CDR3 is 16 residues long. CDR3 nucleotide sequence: TGTGCCAGCAGCCAAGCAGCTGGGGCGGATTACAATGAGCAGTTCTTC. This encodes CASSQAAGADYNEQFF.

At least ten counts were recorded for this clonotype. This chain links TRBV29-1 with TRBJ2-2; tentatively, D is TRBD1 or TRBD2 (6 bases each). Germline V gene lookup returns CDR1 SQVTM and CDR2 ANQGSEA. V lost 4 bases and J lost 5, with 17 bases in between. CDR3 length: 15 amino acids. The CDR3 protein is CSVAHLKGGTGELFF. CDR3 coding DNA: TGCAGCGTTGCCCACCTTAAGGGGGGTACCGGGGAGCTGTTTTTT.